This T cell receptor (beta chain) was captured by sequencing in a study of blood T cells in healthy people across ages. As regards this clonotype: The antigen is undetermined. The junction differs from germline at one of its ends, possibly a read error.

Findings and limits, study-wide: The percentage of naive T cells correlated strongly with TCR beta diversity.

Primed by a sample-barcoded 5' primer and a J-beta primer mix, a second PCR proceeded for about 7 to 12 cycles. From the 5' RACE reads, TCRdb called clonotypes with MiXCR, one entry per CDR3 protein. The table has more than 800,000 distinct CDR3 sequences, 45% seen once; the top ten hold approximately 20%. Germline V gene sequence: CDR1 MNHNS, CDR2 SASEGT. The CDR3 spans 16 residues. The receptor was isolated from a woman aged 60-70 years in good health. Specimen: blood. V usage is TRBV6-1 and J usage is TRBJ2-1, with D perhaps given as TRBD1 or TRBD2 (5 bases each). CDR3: CASSEAGGIPYNEQFF. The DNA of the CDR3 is TGTGCCAGTAGTGAAGCTGGGGGAATCCCCTACAATGAGCAGTTCTTC.